A selection of T cell receptor beta chains follows, all from one sample in a study of T cells in Graves' hyperthyroidism and ophthalmopathy. TCRdb reprocessed the multiplex PCR reads with MiXCR, giving one entry per CDR3 protein. The sample has 550,000 to 650,000 distinct CDR3 sequences, 11% to 15% seen once; the top ten hold approximately 15%. The sequencing sample was made of blood. The receptors shown here come from a woman aged 40 to 50 with Graves' hyperthyroidism. Each CDR3 is given with its conserved first and last residue. Fields, in order: V gene, J gene, D gene, clone size, CDR3 DNA, CDR3 protein. The D gene is left open where the match is weak. Some rows mark clone size as missing; the rest say once, few, many or name a class of expanded clone.

TRBV28	TRBJ1-1	NA	many	TGTGCCAGCCTACTTGTGGGGTGGCACACTGAAGCTTTCTTT	CASLLVGWHTEAFF
TRBV20-1	TRBJ2-7	TRBD1	many	TGCAGTGCCCGAGCCCCGGGACAGGGGCGGACTAAGGAGCAGTACTTC	CSARAPGQGRTKEQYF
TRBV2	TRBJ1-2	NA	many	TGTGCCAGCAGTGATTACCAGGGTAACTATGGCTACACCTTC	CASSDYQGNYGYTF
TRBV3-1	TRBJ1-5	TRBD1	NA	TGTGCCAGCAGCGAAGCAGGGGGTAGTCAGCCCCAGCATTTT	CASSEAGGSQPQHF
TRBV29-1	TRBJ1-2	NA	NA	TGCAGCGTTGAAGATCCAAGTAGAGGGCATGGCTACACCTTC	CSVEDPSRGHGYTF
TRBV29-1	TRBJ2-7	NA	many	TGCAGCGTTGAAGTTCCGGGGCCCACGGGCGAGCAGTACTTC	CSVEVPGPTGEQYF
TRBV25-1	TRBJ2-2	NA	many	TGTGCCAGCACCCCCGACTTGTCCAACACCGGGGAGCTGTTTTTT	CASTPDLSNTGELFF
TRBV5-1	TRBJ2-1	TRBD2	many	TGCGCCAGCAGCACCCAGCGGGAGGGGAGGGTCAATGAGCAGTTCTTC	CASSTQREGRVNEQFF
TRBV11-2	TRBJ2-2	NA	NA	TGTGCCAGCAGGACGATCTTAGGAGTTCCCGGGGAGCTGTTTTTT	CASRTILGVPGELFF
TRBV25-1	TRBJ1-2	TRBD1	NA	TGTGCCAGCAGCCAGACAGGGGGCGAAAATGGCTACACCTTC	CASSQTGGENGYTF
TRBV6-1	TRBJ2-1	NA	NA	TGTGCCAGCAGCGCTTGGGATCAGGGTCCCAACAATGAGCAGTTCTTC	CASSAWDQGPNNEQFF
TRBV27	TRBJ2-7	TRBD2	few	TGTGCCAGCAGTTCCCGGAGACTAGCGGGAAGAGACGAGCAGTACTTC	CASSSRRLAGRDEQYF
TRBV16	TRBJ1-4	TRBD1	few	TGTGCCAGCAGCCCCCGACAGGGCCGGGATGAAAAACTGTTTTTT	CASSPRQGRDEKLFF
TRBV7-9	TRBJ2-1	TRBD2	NA	TGTGCCAGCAGCTTAGAATTCGGACTAGCGGGAAGTAATGAGCAGTTCTTC	CASSLEFGLAGSNEQFF
TRBV12-3/TRBV12-4	TRBJ2-1	NA	many	TGTGCCAGCACCGGAGGTGGGGGAAATGAGCAGTTCTTC	CASTGGGGNEQFF
TRBV29-1	TRBJ2-1	TRBD2	NA	TGCAGCGTTGAGGGGACTAGCGGTAGCTCCTACAATGAGCAGTTCTTC	CSVEGTSGSSYNEQFF
TRBV19	TRBJ2-2	TRBD2	few	TGTGCCAGTAGTATGACTAGCGGGAGGGCCAACACCGGGGAGCTGTTTTTT	CASSMTSGRANTGELFF
TRBV7-9	TRBJ1-2	NA	NA	TGTGCCAGCAGCCAAGGGGGAGGGTTCGGAAGAGACACCTTC	CASSQGGGFGRDTF
TRBV20-1	TRBJ2-5	TRBD2	many	TGCAGTGCTAGACTAGCGGTCTCGCGAGAGACCCAGTACTTC	CSARLAVSRETQYF
TRBV28	TRBJ2-1	NA	many	TGTGCCAGCAGACCTAAGGGAGTCGGCAATGAGCAGTTCTTC	CASRPKGVGNEQFF
TRBV7-2	TRBJ2-1	TRBD1	NA	TGTGCCAGCAGCTTAATGGGACAGCAGAGGGTTTACAATGAGCAGTTCTTC	CASSLMGQQRVYNEQFF
TRBV11-3	TRBJ2-1	NA	many	TGTGCCAGCAGCTTAGGCACGACTAGATCCGATGAGCAGTTCTTC	CASSLGTTRSDEQFF
TRBV5-5	TRBJ2-1	NA	NA	TGTGCCAGCAGCTTCTTGGACAGTTCCTACAATGAGCAGTTCTTC	CASSFLDSSYNEQFF
TRBV28	TRBJ2-3	TRBD2	many	TGTGCCACCGGGACTAGCGGGAAGGGCACAGATACGCAGTATTTT	CATGTSGKGTDTQYF
TRBV19	TRBJ1-1	NA	NA	TGTGCCAGTAGTATCCGGGGGCGCGGGACTGAAGCTTTCTTT	CASSIRGRGTEAFF
TRBV2	TRBJ2-5	NA	many	TGTGCCAGCAGTGACAGGGCGTCCCAAGAGACCCAGTACTTC	CASSDRASQETQYF
TRBV24-1	TRBJ1-1	NA	few	TGTGCCGCAGGATCGACAGACACTGAAGCTTTCTTT	CAAGSTDTEAFF
TRBV5-1	TRBJ2-7	NA	many	TGCGCCAGCAGCTACAATACAGGGTCGGGCTACGAGCAGTACTTC	CASSYNTGSGYEQYF
TRBV18	TRBJ2-7	TRBD2	many	TGTGCCAGCTCACCAGCGGGAGGATACTACGAGCAGTACTTC	CASSPAGGYYEQYF
TRBV5-1	TRBJ2-1	NA	many	TGCGCCAGCAGCGGAACAACAGCAAGATCCTACAATGAGCAGTTCTTC	CASSGTTARSYNEQFF
TRBV9	TRBJ2-1	NA	NA	TGTGCCAGCAGCCCCCCCGACGGAATCAATGAGCAGTTCTTC	CASSPPDGINEQFF
TRBV5-1	TRBJ2-3	NA	many	TGCGCCAGCAGCTTCGGGAACACAGATACGCAGTATTTT	CASSFGNTDTQYF
TRBV7-2	TRBJ1-4	TRBD1	NA	TGTGCCAGCAGCCCTTTTGCCGGGGACAGGGGGGGAGAAAAACTGTTTTTT	CASSPFAGDRGGEKLFF
TRBV5-1	TRBJ2-1	NA	few	TGCGCCAGCAGGGGGTCGGACTACAATGAGCAGTTCTTC	CASRGSDYNEQFF
TRBV10-3	TRBJ2-5	NA	NA	TGTGCCATCAGTGAGTCTGTAGGTCGCGAGACCCAGTACTTC	CAISESVGRETQYF
TRBV5-1	TRBJ1-1	NA	many	TGCGCCAGCAGGCCCTCCCTGAACACTGAAGCTTTCTTT	CASRPSLNTEAFF
TRBV6-1	TRBJ2-7	NA	many	TGTGCCAGCAAGGGCAGCCCAATCTCCTACGAGCAGTACTTC	CASKGSPISYEQYF
TRBV12-3/TRBV12-4	TRBJ1-5	TRBD1	few	TGTGCCAGCACGCGACAGGGGGAAAGCAATCAGCCCCAGCATTTT	CASTRQGESNQPQHF
TRBV20-1	TRBJ1-5	TRBD1	few	TGCAGTGCTCTTTCCGGGACAGCAAATTATCAGCCCCAGCATTTT	CSALSGTANYQPQHF
TRBV6-1	TRBJ1-3	TRBD1	few	TGTGCCAGCAGCGACAGGGCCTCTGGAAACACCATATATTTT	CASSDRASGNTIYF
TRBV7-3	TRBJ1-3	NA	once	TGTGCCAGCAGCTTAGGGCCAGGGACCTCTGGAAACACCATATATTTT	CASSLGPGTSGNTIYF
TRBV5-1	TRBJ2-2	NA	many	TGCGCCAGCAGCCTCCAGGGTGTAACCGGGGAGCTGTTTTTT	CASSLQGVTGELFF
TRBV6-1	TRBJ2-3	TRBD2	NA	TGTGCCATCTCGAAGGGCGGGAGGCCAGGTACGCAGTATTTT	CAISKGGRPGTQYF
TRBV6-1	TRBJ2-1	NA	few	TGTGCCAGCAGAACCTCCGGGGGAAGCTCCTACAATGAGCAGTTCTTC	CASRTSGGSSYNEQFF
TRBV7-2	TRBJ1-5	TRBD1	NA	TGTGCCAGCAGCTTAACAGGGGCAGAAAATCAGCCCCAGCATTTT	CASSLTGAENQPQHF
TRBV19	TRBJ2-2	NA	few	TGTGCCAGTAGTGTTTACAGATCGAACACCGGGGAGCTGTTTTTT	CASSVYRSNTGELFF
TRBV7-8	TRBJ2-5	TRBD1	NA	TGTGCCAGCAGCTTGGGGGACAGAAGCCAAGAGACCCAGTACTTC	CASSLGDRSQETQYF
TRBV28	TRBJ2-7	TRBD1	many	TGTGCCAGCAGTTCCGGGACAGGGAAATACGAGCAGTACTTC	CASSSGTGKYEQYF
TRBV20-1	TRBJ2-4	TRBD1	NA	TGCAGTGCTACCCCGACAGGGGGCGTAAACATTCAGTACTTC	CSATPTGGVNIQYF
TRBV2	TRBJ1-2	TRBD1	many	TGTGCCAGCAGTGTGGGATGGGGGGGACAGGGAAGCTACACCTTC	CASSVGWGGQGSYTF
TRBV12-3/TRBV12-4	TRBJ2-3	NA	NA	TGTGCCAGCAGTCCCGATTCTACCACAGATACGCAGTATTTT	CASSPDSTTDTQYF
TRBV3-1	TRBJ1-1	NA	many	TGTGCCAGCAGCCAATATAGTGGGTCGACGAACACTGAAGCTTTCTTT	CASSQYSGSTNTEAFF
TRBV27	TRBJ1-2	NA	NA	TGTGCCAGCAGTTTATCCAGAGCATATGGCTACACCTTC	CASSLSRAYGYTF
TRBV19	TRBJ2-1	TRBD2	NA	TGTGCCAGTAGAAAGATGAGCGGGAGAGGCAATGAGCAGTTCTTC	CASRKMSGRGNEQFF
TRBV5-1	TRBJ2-7	NA	few	TGCGCCAGCAGCCAATATCCGGACAGTGCCAGCTCCTACGAGCAGTACTTC	CASSQYPDSASSYEQYF
TRBV28	TRBJ1-1	NA	many	TGTGCCAGCAAGGCGGGACCAGTTGAAGCTTTCTTT	CASKAGPVEAFF
TRBV11-3	TRBJ2-7	NA	NA	TGTGCCAGCAGTACAGTCCTGGAGACCCCCGAGCAGTACTTC	CASSTVLETPEQYF
TRBV30	TRBJ2-5	NA	once	TGTGCCTGGAGCCTCTACTCGCGAGCGGCTTACTTC	CAWSLYSRAAYF
TRBV5-5	TRBJ2-7	NA	NA	TGTGCCAGCAGCCCCGACACCGGGACTCCGACCTACGAGCAGTACTTC	CASSPDTGTPTYEQYF
TRBV5-1	TRBJ1-3	TRBD1	NA	TGCGCCAGCCGGGACAGGCGGGACACCATATATTTT	CASRDRRDTIYF